This is a list of T cell receptor beta chains from one sample in a study of prognosis after radiotherapy for stage I lung cancer. Via MiXCR, TCRdb re-called the multiplex PCR reads, giving one row per CDR3 protein. The data contain approximately 35,000 distinct CDR3 sequences, 30% to 35% of them singletons. Source: PBMCs, taken before or after stereotactic body radiation therapy (not recorded which). Source of these receptors: a donor aged 50 or older with non-small cell lung cancer. The conserved cysteine and the conserved F or W are not part of the CDR3 here.

V	length	J	CDR3
TRBV5-6	13	TRBJ2-2	ASSSGTSGREELF
TRBV25-1	14	TRBJ1-6	TSSSYRREHNSPLH
TRBV6-5	14	TRBJ2-6	ASSYSKGSGANVLN
TRBV2	10	TRBJ1-2	ANSDSDYCYT
TRBV28	12	TRBJ2-5	ASRGGGSQETQY
TRBV6-2/TRBV6-3	13	TRBJ1-6	ASSERNGYGSPLH
TRBV19	15	TRBJ1-5	ASSIDRTPGGNQPQH
TRBV20-1	12	TRBJ1-5	SARDLRVDQPQH
TRBV12-3/TRBV12-4	12	TRBJ2-1	ASSSLAVLDEQF
TRBV11-3	13	TRBJ1-2	ASSRGGPGNYGYT
TRBV4-2	11	TRBJ1-1	ASSQERNTEAF
TRBV4-1	13	TRBJ1-5	ASSPWTGGDQPQH
TRBV20-1	10	TRBJ1-2	SAAGGDYGYT
TRBV13	15	TRBJ2-1	ASSSSTRLAVNNEQF
TRBV4-1	13	TRBJ2-5	ASSQEGAGEETQY
TRBV4-1	14	TRBJ1-4	ASSRGEGASYEKLF
TRBV3-1	12	TRBJ2-3	ASSQDSPVDTQY
TRBV7-2	12	TRBJ2-6	ASSSRSGANVLT
TRBV19	15	TRBJ1-5	ASSILPDRASNQPQH
TRBV2	11	TRBJ1-5	ASNTGGDQPQH
TRBV7-9	12	TRBJ2-2	ASNPQRESGELF
TRBV6-2/TRBV6-3	12	TRBJ2-1	ASSLTGSYNEQF
TRBV6-2/TRBV6-3	13	TRBJ2-2	ASSEGRGRIGELF
TRBV12-3/TRBV12-4	12	TRBJ2-1	ASIPWGGVDEQF
TRBV5-4	10	TRBJ2-3	ASSPEIDTQY
TRBV28	17	TRBJ2-3	ASSPYQEGQGASTDTQY
TRBV6-1	11	TRBJ2-2	ASTRQGPGELF
TRBV6-1	14	TRBJ2-7	ASSPANEGTVYEQY
TRBV27	13	TRBJ1-1	ASFALQGGVTEAF
TRBV28	13	TRBJ2-2	ASRKGRVRTGELF
TRBV12-3/TRBV12-4	11	TRBJ1-6	ASIPTENSPLH
TRBV11-2	13	TRBJ2-7	ASSLNAGISYEQY
TRBV14	17	TRBJ1-1	ASSQLLGTGGLSGTEAF
TRBV28	15	TRBJ2-5	ASSSPGQGVYQETQY
TRBV4-2	14	TRBJ2-6	ASSQVGYSGANVLT
TRBV12-3/TRBV12-4	12	TRBJ2-7	ASSLYERSYEQY
TRBV27	13	TRBJ1-4	ASSLWTGRVEKLF
TRBV6-1	13	TRBJ1-2	ASSPPYSTDYGYT
TRBV7-2	14	TRBJ1-2	ASSLRGQGLDYGYT
TRBV12-5	11	TRBJ1-1	ASAFTGSTEAF
TRBV27	13	TRBJ2-2	ASSTLDVYLGELF
TRBV30	12	TRBJ1-1	AWDQDFMNTEAF
TRBV5-1	13	TRBJ1-6	ASSLETGHNSPLH